This T cell receptor (beta chain) was obtained from a study of cytomegalovirus exposure and HLA in healthy donors. On the study more broadly: Among 150 million to 200 million T cells, an earlier analysis found about 100 million unique TCR beta sequences. Broader study findings: An Asian-associated ancestry cluster reportedly showed fewer N-insertions than the approximately 670-donor mean in a later analysis. Accurate HLA-A and HLA-B prediction from TCR beta sequences was reported for most subjects.

On this clone itself: The antigen remains unidentified.

CDR3 length equals 15 residues. V lost 1 base to trimming and J lost 10 bases, with 17 bases between them. Germline CDR1 is SGHVS and CDR2 is FNYEAQ. The primer mix had 60 Vbeta and 13 Jbeta primers. In the original analysis: Roughly 9.9 million shared chains were among the roughly 78 million unique TCR beta chains that a later analysis counted. Using immunoSEQ multiplex PCR, the repertoire was profiled, and TCRdb retains in-frame clones only, with some absent. V and J calls and clone size are as listed in that table; D and trimming were resolved from the DNA. Here the sample spans approximately 77,000 clones, 75% to 80% being singletons.

The material sequenced was PBMCs. The V and J genes are TRBV7-6 and TRBJ2-1; D not certain. The source of this sequence is a man aged 40-50 years in good health and CMV-seronegative. The CDR3 coding sequence is TGTGCCAGCAGCTTAGTGAATCCCCTGACTGGCGAGCAGTTCTTC. It is translated as CASSLVNPLTGEQFF.